This TCR beta chain came from a study of CD8+ T cells in alopecia areata. General study results and limits: Tofacitinib did not eliminate many expanded lesional clones from scalp or blood. It was lesional scalp, especially alopecia totalis/universalis, that showed higher clonality than normal scalp.

Treatment here: oral pan-JAK inhibitor, 5-10 mg twice daily. Peripheral blood samples and lesional scalp punch biopsies were obtained from alopecia areata patients. Concerning this clone itself: Its antigen is not known.

The sequencing template was cDNA reverse transcribed from extracted RNA. Clones were read by immunoSEQ multiplex PCR, and TCRdb kept only the in-frame ones, dropping some. The sample has 200,000 to 250,000 clones; around 57% are singletons. The clonotype was recovered from a human donor with alopecia areata. The starting material was CD4+ T cells sorted from blood, obtained at week 4, from a patient treated with tofacitinib.

The CDR3 sequence is CAWSVLDVGYGYTF. CDR3 coding DNA: TGTGCCTGGAGTGTACTGGATGTGGGCTATGGCTACACCTTC. The chain recombines TRBV30 with TRBJ1-2; no clear D gene. The CDR3 length is 14 residues. Germline V lookup: CDR1 GTSNPN, CDR2 SVGIG (reference sequence). Trimming shortened V by 0 bases and J by 4 bases, and 12 bases separated the two germline ends.